The present TCR beta chain was sequenced within a study of human T cells and chemical hapten exposure. Overall study: Small differences in pooled library volume mainly drove the variation in TCR yields per sample.

The time point was: healthy volunteer bleed at 2 weeks. The authors' total RNA extraction used unfractionated whole blood. Deletions cut 11 bases from V and 2 bases from J, with 16 bases between. The germline CDR1 and CDR2 sequences are ENHRY and SYGVKD. CDR3 length: 13 amino acids. Concerning this clonotype: Its antigen is undetermined.

Study-wide points: High-frequency TCRs, those above 1 in 1000, stayed the same after DPC sensitization.

It was the library that attached unique molecular identifiers to individual cDNA molecules. Authors' data handling: Samples ranged from about 20,000 to 750,000 TCRs, with a median of roughly 96,000. From the RACE reads, TCRdb called clonotypes with MiXCR, one entry per CDR3 protein. The V and J calls and clone size come from TCRdb's table, not from the authors' own analysis. The sample gives around 130,000 distinct CDR3 sequences, approximately 9.5% of which show up once; around 2% is in the top ten. The chain employs TRBV10-3 and TRBJ2-7; the D call may be TRBD1 or TRBD2 (5 bases each). The receptor comes from a male donor in good health. Some clones in this sample may be carry-over from other donors' samples. Sequenced: whole blood. The CDR3 nucleotides are TGTGCCGTCCTCAGGGACCGCACCTACGAGCAGTACTTC. This sequence encodes CAVLRDRTYEQYF.